This T cell receptor beta chain was sequenced in a study of T cell changes during pregnancy in multiple sclerosis. V lost 5 bases, J lost 0 bases, and 16 bases lay in between. The V gene's germline CDR1 is LNHDA and CDR2 SQIVND (reference sequence). This CDR3 contains 17 residues. Repertoires were generated with immunoSEQ multiplex PCR, while TCRdb's copy carries only in-frame clones and drops some. The sample carries tens of thousands of clones, roughly 91% recorded once. The receptor comes from a female donor with multiple sclerosis, enrolled in a pregnancy study. The source was CD4+ T cells from peripheral blood mononuclear cells, collected in the second trimester of pregnancy. The gene calls are TRBV19 and TRBJ2-2; perhaps TRBD2 as D (6 bases). CDR3 sequence: CASSLLLGTPNTGELFF. The CDR3 DNA reads TGTGCCAGTAGTCTACTCCTCGGGACTCCGAACACCGGGGAGCTGTTTTTT. Filled out from reference TRBV19 and TRBJ2-2, the complete variable domain reads DGGITQSPKYLFRKEGQNVTLSCEQNLNHDAMYWYRQDPGQGLRLIYYSQIVNDFQKGDIAEGYSVSREKKESFPLTVTSAQKNPTAFYLCASSLLLGTPNTGELFFGEGSRLTVL.